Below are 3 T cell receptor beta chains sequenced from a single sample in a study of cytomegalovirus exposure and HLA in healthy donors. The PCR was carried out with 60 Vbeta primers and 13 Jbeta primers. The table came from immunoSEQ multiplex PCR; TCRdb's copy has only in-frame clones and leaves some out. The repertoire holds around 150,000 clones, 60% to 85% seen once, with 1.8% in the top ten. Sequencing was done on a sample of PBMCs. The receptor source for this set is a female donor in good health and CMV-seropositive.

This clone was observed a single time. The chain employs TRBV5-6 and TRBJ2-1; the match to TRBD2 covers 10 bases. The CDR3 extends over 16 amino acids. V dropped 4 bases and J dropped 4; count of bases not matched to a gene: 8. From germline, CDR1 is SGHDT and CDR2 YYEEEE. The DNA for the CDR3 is TGTGCCAGCAGCAGACTTACTAGCGGGGAGTACAATGAGCAGTTCTTC. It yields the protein CASSRLTSGEYNEQFF.

The CDR3 DNA follows: TGTGCCAGCATCAGGGGATCGGGTGAAGCTTTCTTT. It translates to CASIRGSGEAFF. The chain employs TRBV7-9 and TRBJ1-1, with a tentative D call TRBD1 (6 bases). The germline V gene has CDR1 SEHNR and CDR2 FQNEAQ (reference sequence). With 7 bases removed from V and 7 bases from J, the gap between germline ends came to 13 bases. The CDR3 extends over 12 amino acids.

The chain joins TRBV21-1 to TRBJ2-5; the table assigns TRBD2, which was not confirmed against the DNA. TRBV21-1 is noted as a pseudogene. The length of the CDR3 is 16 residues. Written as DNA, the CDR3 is TGTGCCAGCACCATTAGTTCGGCTAGCGGGGGCGAGACCCAGTACTTC. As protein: CASTISSASGGETQYF.